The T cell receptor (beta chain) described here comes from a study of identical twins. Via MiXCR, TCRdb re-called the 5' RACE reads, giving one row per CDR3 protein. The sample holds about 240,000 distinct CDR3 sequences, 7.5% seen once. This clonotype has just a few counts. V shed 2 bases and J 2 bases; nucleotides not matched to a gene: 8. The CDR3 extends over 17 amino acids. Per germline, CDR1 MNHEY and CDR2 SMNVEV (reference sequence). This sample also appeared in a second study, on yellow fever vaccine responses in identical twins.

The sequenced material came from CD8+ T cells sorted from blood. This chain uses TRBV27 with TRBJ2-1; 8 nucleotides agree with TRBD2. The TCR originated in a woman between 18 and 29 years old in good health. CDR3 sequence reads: CASSLTVAGLTYNEQFF. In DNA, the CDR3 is TGTGCCAGCAGTTTAACCGTAGCGGGGCTTACCTACAATGAGCAGTTCTTC.